The clone carrying this T cell receptor (beta chain) has only one observation. The sample holds other DNA sequences that translate to the same CDR3. The V segment lost 6 bases and the J segment 2 bases; nucleotides outside the gene matches: 2. The CDR3 covers 13 residues. This sample stems from a study of control samples from healthy donors and cancer patients. The protocol was immunoSEQ multiplex PCR, while the TCRdb copy is restricted to in-frame clones and leaves out a portion. Of around 150,000 clones listed, roughly 95% are singletons. The sequence was collected from a woman in her twenties or thirties in good health. The sequenced sample consisted of blood. V gene TRBV12-3 or TRBV12-4 combines with J gene TRBJ2-3, with TRBD2 identical over 7 bases. CDR3 sequence: CASSRDYTDTQYF. The CDR3 coding sequence is TGTGCCAGCAGCAGGGACTACACAGATACGCAGTATTTT.